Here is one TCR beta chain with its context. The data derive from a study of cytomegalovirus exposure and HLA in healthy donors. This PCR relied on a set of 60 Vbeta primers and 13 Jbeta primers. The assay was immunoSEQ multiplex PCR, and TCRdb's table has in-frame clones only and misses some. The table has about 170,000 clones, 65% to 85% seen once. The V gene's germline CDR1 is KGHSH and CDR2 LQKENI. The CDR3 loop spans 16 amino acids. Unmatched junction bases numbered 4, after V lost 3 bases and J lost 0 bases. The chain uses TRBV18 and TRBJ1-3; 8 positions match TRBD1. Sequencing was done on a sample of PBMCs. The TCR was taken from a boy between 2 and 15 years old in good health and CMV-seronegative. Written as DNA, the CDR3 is TGTGCCAGCTCACCGGACAGGGCTGGCTCTGGAAACACCATATATTTT. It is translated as CASSPDRAGSGNTIYF. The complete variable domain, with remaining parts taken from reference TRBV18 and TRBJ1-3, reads NAGVMQNPRHLVRRRGQEARLRCSPMKGHSHVYWYRQLPEEGLKFMVYLQKENIIDESGMPKERFSAEFPKEGPSILRIQQVVRGDSAAYFCASSPDRAGSGNTIYFGEGSWLTVV.